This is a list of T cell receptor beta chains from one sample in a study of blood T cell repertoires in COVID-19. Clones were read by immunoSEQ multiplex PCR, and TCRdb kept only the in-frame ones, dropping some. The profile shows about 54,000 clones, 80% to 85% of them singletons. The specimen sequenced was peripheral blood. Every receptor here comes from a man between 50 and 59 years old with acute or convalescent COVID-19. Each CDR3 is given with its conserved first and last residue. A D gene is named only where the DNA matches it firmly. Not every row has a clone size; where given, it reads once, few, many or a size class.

CASRRGGNQPQHF	TGTGCCAGCAGGAGGGGGGGTAATCAGCCCCAGCATTTT	TRBV6-5	TRBJ1-5	.	.
CASRQGTEGGKNYGYTF	TGCGCCAGCAGGCAAGGGACCGAAGGGGGCAAAAACTATGGCTACACCTTC	TRBV4-1	TRBJ1-2	few	TRBD1
CASSQGQGRGNQPQHF	TGCGCCAGCAGCCAAGGACAGGGCCGTGGCAATCAGCCCCAGCATTTT	TRBV4-1	TRBJ1-5	.	TRBD1
CASGWGRETQYF	TGTGCTAGTGGTTGGGGCCGGGAGACCCAGTACTTC	TRBV12-5	TRBJ2-5	.	.
CASPKSASGGCYEQYF	TGCGCCAGCCCGAAAAGCGCTAGCGGGGGTTGCTACGAGCAGTACTTC	TRBV5-1	TRBJ2-7	.	TRBD2
CASSFDQGSPLHF	TGTGCCAGCAGTTTTGATCAGGGTTCACCCCTCCACTTT	TRBV12-3/TRBV12-4	TRBJ1-6	.	.
CASSEGRYIQYF	TGTGCCAGCAGTGAAGGGCGGTACATTCAGTACTTC	TRBV6-1	TRBJ2-4	.	.
CASSSALGGEKLFF	TGTGCCAGCAGTTCTGCGTTGGGGGGTGAAAAACTGTTTTTT	TRBV6-2/TRBV6-3	TRBJ1-4	.	.
CASSLYRGNSPLHF	TGTGCCAGCAGCTTGTACAGGGGGAATTCACCCCTCCACTTT	TRBV5-6	TRBJ1-6	.	TRBD1
CASSQGVSYEQYF	TGTGCCAGCAGCCAGGGGGTTTCCTACGAGCAGTACTTC	TRBV6-5	TRBJ2-7	.	TRBD1
CASSLGPGQEAFF	TGTGCCAGCAGCTTGGGCCCGGGACAGGAAGCTTTCTTT	TRBV5-6	TRBJ1-1	.	TRBD1
CASSQGTGSTEAFF	TGTGCCAGCAGCCAAGGGACAGGGAGCACTGAAGCTTTCTTT	TRBV3-1/TRBV3-2	TRBJ1-1	.	TRBD1
CSAGLGGRYGYTF	TGCAGCGCTGGCCTAGGAGGAAGGTATGGCTACACCTTC	TRBV29-1	TRBJ1-2	.	.
CSVERGSNEQFF	TGCAGCGTTGAAAGGGGGTCCAATGAGCAGTTCTTC	TRBV29-1	TRBJ2-1	.	.
CAIGTGGKNEQFF	TGTGCCATCGGGACAGGGGGCAAGAATGAGCAGTTCTTC	TRBV28	TRBJ2-1	.	TRBD1
CASSVRTGGGELFF	TGTGCCAGCAGTGTTCGGACAGGGGGCGGGGAGCTGTTTTTT	TRBV2	TRBJ2-2	.	TRBD1